These 26 T cell receptor beta chains were all obtained from the same sample, sequenced in a study of T cell repertoires in cytomegalovirus infection. No antigen has been identified for these receptors. TCRdb analysed the reads with MiXCR anew, one entry per CDR3 protein. The sample lists hundreds of thousands of distinct CDR3 sequences; 33% were seen once. Sequencing used cultured PBMCs, obtained from culture after CMV antigen stimulation. These receptors originate from a human donor in good health (CMV status not recorded). Some clones in this sample may be carry-over from other donors' samples.

This clonotype appeared a few times. The CDR3 spells CASIRGQGAYEQYF. In DNA form, the CDR3 reads TGTGCCAGCATAAGGGGACAGGGCGCCTACGAGCAGTACTTC. The chain employs TRBV28 and TRBJ2-7, with 9 bases that match TRBD1. The CDR3 contains 14 residues. Germline values: CDR1 MDHEN, CDR2 SYDVKM. The V segment lost 7 bases and the J segment 2 bases; nucleotides outside the gene matches: 6.

The chain has TRBV30 and TRBJ1-2, with D unresolved. Germline CDR1 reads GTSNPN; CDR2 reads SVGIG (reference sequence). The V gene lost 3 bases and the J gene lost 8 bases, with 19 bases spanning the gap. The CDR3 consists of 14 residues. CDR3 loop: CAWSPFRLRSGYTF. As DNA, the CDR3 is TGTGCCTGGAGCCCATTCAGGTTGAGATCCGGCTACACCTTC.

CDR3 loop: CASTSGGPLNTGELFF. CDR3 nucleotide sequence: TGTGCCAGCACCTCAGGAGGTCCCTTGAACACCGGGGAGCTGTTTTTT. The J gene is TRBJ2-2, the V gene TRBV2; a weak D match, TRBD2 (5 bases). Between the trimmed V and J ends, which lost 7 bases and 1 base, there was a span of 16 bases. The length of the CDR3 is 16 residues. CDR1 is SNHLY and CDR2 is FYNNEI in the germline V gene. Full variable domain (rest looked up from reference TRBV2 and TRBJ2-2): EPEVTQTPSHQVTQMGQEVILRCVPISNHLYFYWYRQILGQKVEFLVSFYNNEISEKSEIFDDQFSVERPDGSNFTLKIRSTKLEDSAMYFCASTSGGPLNTGELFFGEGSRLTVL.

This clonotype was seen many times. The chain has TRBV7-9 and TRBJ2-1; TRBD1 aligns across 9 bases. From germline, CDR1 is SEHNR and CDR2 FQNEAQ (reference sequence). With 8 bases clipped from V and 6 bases from J, the junction kept 11 bases outside the gene matches. The CDR3 is 15 residues long. This chain's CDR3 is CASEWGTGKVNEQFF. The CDR3 coding sequence is TGTGCCAGCGAGTGGGGGACAGGGAAGGTCAATGAGCAGTTCTTC.

There are a few counts of this clonotype. The chain links TRBV7-2 to TRBJ2-4; 8 positions match TRBD2. CDR1 is SGHTA and CDR2 is FQGNSA in the germline V gene. V dropped 1 base and J dropped 3; count of bases not matched to a gene: 8. The length of the CDR3 is 17 residues. The CDR3 nucleotides are TGTGCCAGCAGCTTAGGGGGGCTAGCGGGTCTCAAAAACATTCAGTACTTC. It codes for CASSLGGLAGLKNIQYF. Based on the CDR3 plus reference TRBV7-2 and TRBJ2-4, the full variable domain is GAGVSQSPSNKVTEKGKDVELRCDPISGHTALYWYRQSLGQGLEFLIYFQGNSAPDKSGLPSDRFSAERTGGSVSTLTIQRTQQEDSAVYLCASSLGGLAGLKNIQYFGAGTRLSVL.

The chain recombines TRBV5-6 with TRBJ1-5; D not resolved. The V end was cut by 4 bases, the J end by 6 bases, with 8 bases between. The CDR3 is 12 amino acids. Germline assignment: CDR1 SGHDT and CDR2 YYEEEE. Here the CDR3 reads CASSGRGQPQHF. CDR3 sequence (DNA): TGTGCCAGCAGCGGACGAGGTCAGCCCCAGCATTTT.

This clonotype has just a few counts. This rearrangement joins TRBV27 to TRBJ1-5, with D unresolved. The CDR3 loop spans 13 amino acids. V was clipped by 5 bases and J by 6 bases, with 11 bases between them. The V gene's germline CDR1 is MNHEY and CDR2 SMNVEV (reference sequence). As DNA, the CDR3 is TGTGCCAGCAGTCCACCGGGCGGTCAGCCCCAGCATTTT. It translates to CASSPPGGQPQHF.

This chain links TRBV28 with TRBJ2-5; perhaps TRBD2 as D (6 bases). Germline values: CDR1 MDHEN, CDR2 SYDVKM. V was cut by 8 bases and J by 0 bases, with 7 bases left in between. This CDR3 comprises 12 residues. The CDR3, as DNA: TGTGCCAGCGGAGGGGACCAAGAGACCCAGTACTTC. Residues: CASGGDQETQYF.

This clonotype was detected a few times. The chain links TRBV7-8 to TRBJ1-4, with D unclear. Trimming removed 5 bases from V and 8 bases from J, with 9 bases in between. This CDR3 region has 12 residues. CDR1 and CDR2 from the germline V gene are SGHVS and FQNEAQ. The CDR3 protein is CASSALGEKLFF. The CDR3, as DNA: TGTGCCAGCAGCGCCCTTGGGGAAAAACTGTTTTTT.

This clonotype was detected only a few times. The chain employs TRBV6-2 or TRBV6-3 and TRBJ2-7; unclear D gene. CDR1 and CDR2 from the germline V gene are MNHEY and SVGEGT. V shed 2 bases and J shed 3 bases, with 11 bases lying between them. This CDR3 region has 14 residues. The CDR3 sequence: CASSYEQSNYEQYV. The CDR3 DNA reads as TGTGCCAGCAGTTACGAACAGTCCAACTACGAGCAGTACGTC.

This clonotype occurred a few times. V is TRBV14 and J is TRBJ2-3; TRBD2 agrees at 9 bases. The germline CDR1 and CDR2 sequences are SGHDN and FVKESK. CDR3 size: 16 residues. The V and J ends lost 4 bases and 8 bases, in that order; junction bases with no gene match: 13. The CDR3 is CASSPESGRFGGTQYF. DNA of the CDR3: TGTGCCAGCAGCCCAGAGAGCGGGAGGTTCGGTGGTACGCAGTATTTT.

The chain recombines TRBV20-1 with TRBJ2-7; TRBD2 matches 7 bases. Germline CDR1 DFQATT, CDR2 SNEGSKA (reference sequence). The trim removed 8 bases at V and 4 bases at J, leaving 14 bases unmatched. The CDR3 length is 14 residues. The CDR3 region is CSRPPLGGGYEQYF. Here the CDR3 DNA reads TGCAGTAGACCCCCACTTGGGGGGGGGTACGAGCAGTACTTC.

This clonotype was seen a few times. The V and J genes are TRBV7-9 and TRBJ2-1, with 13 bases aligning to TRBD2. The V and J ends lost 1 base and 6 bases, in that order; junction bases with no gene match: 6. The CDR3 length is 17 residues. Germline V lookup: CDR1 SEHNR, CDR2 FQNEAQ (reference sequence). The CDR3, as DNA: TGTGCCAGCAGCTTAGGGGGACTAGCGGGACGCGGCAATGAGCAGTTCTTC. This codes for CASSLGGLAGRGNEQFF.

This clonotype was found a few times. J is TRBJ2-1 and V is TRBV7-2; D might be TRBD1 or TRBD2, each matching 5 bases. V dropped 0 bases and J dropped 4 bases, with 16 bases sitting between them. There are 17 residues in the CDR3. CDR1 SGHTA and CDR2 FQGNSA come from the germline V gene. CDR3 coding DNA: TGTGCCAGCAGCTTAGCCCGGACGGGGCCAGGTTACAATGAGCAGTTCTTC. Residues: CASSLARTGPGYNEQFF.

The chain employs TRBV12-3 or TRBV12-4 and TRBJ2-1; a weak D match, TRBD2 (6 bases). CDR3 length equals 16 residues. The V gene lost 2 bases and the J gene lost 0 bases, with 11 bases spanning the gap. The chain's CDR3 is CASSLRLANSYNEQFF. The CDR3 DNA sequence: TGTGCCAGCAGTTTACGGCTAGCGAACTCCTACAATGAGCAGTTCTTC.

This sequence joins TRBV6-2 or TRBV6-3 and TRBJ2-3; a possible D gene is TRBD2 (5 bases). V was pared by 4 bases and J by 2 bases, with 13 bases between. In germline, CDR1 is MNHEY, CDR2 SVGEGT. The CDR3 consists of 15 residues. CDR3 DNA sequence: TGTGCCAGCAGTTTTTCCCAGCGGAACACAGATACGCAGTATTTT. It yields the protein CASSFSQRNTDTQYF.

The chain employs TRBV3-1 and TRBJ2-5; TRBD1 is a possible D gene (5 bases). The CDR3 has 15 residues. The germline V gene encodes CDR1 LGHDT and CDR2 YNNKEL (reference sequence). The V gene lost 5 bases and the J gene lost 5 bases, with 18 bases spanning the gap. The CDR3 loop is CASSSGSRRQETQYF. CDR3 DNA sequence: TGTGCCAGCAGCTCCGGGTCCCGTAGACAGGAGACCCAGTACTTC.

The genes are TRBV27 and TRBJ2-5; TRBD2 matches at 13 bases. The CDR3 runs 19 residues. The V gene's germline CDR1 is MNHEY and CDR2 SMNVEV (reference sequence). The V and J ends lost 6 bases and 0 bases, in that order; junction bases with no gene match: 13. In DNA form, the CDR3 reads TGTGCCAGCAGCTCGGGACTAGCGGGACTCAATTGGTACCAAGAGACCCAGTACTTC. It is translated as CASSSGLAGLNWYQETQYF.

V is TRBV11-1 and J is TRBJ2-1; 9 bases fit TRBD2. The germline CDR1 and CDR2 sequences are SGHAT and FQDESV (reference sequence). CDR3 length: 16 residues. The junction had 8 bases not matched to a gene; V was cut back by 5 bases and J by 3 bases. The CDR3 region has the DNA TGTGCCAGCAGCCGACAACGAGCGGGGGGCTACAATGAGCAGTTCTTC. This sequence encodes CASSRQRAGGYNEQFF.

V gene TRBV7-2 combines with J gene TRBJ2-3; 8 bases map to TRBD2. Germline values: CDR1 SGHTA, CDR2 FQGNSA. The J segment lost 2 bases and the V segment lost 0 bases, leaving 4 bases of the junction unmatched. This CDR3 is 16 amino acids long. The CDR3 DNA reads TGTGCCAGCAGCTTAGCGGCTAGCGGGTACACAGATACGCAGTATTTT. Its protein is CASSLAASGYTDTQYF.

The rearrangement uses TRBV4-1 and TRBJ2-5, with D unclear. V was shortened by 1 base and J by 5 bases, with 8 bases between the two germline ends. The germline V gene has CDR1 MGHRA and CDR2 YSYEKL. The CDR3 totals 13 residues. CDR3: CASSQGVGETQYF. CDR3 in DNA: TGCGCCAGCAGCCAAGGGGTGGGGGAGACCCAGTACTTC.

This clonotype came up a few times. This chain connects TRBV5-1 to TRBJ2-2; 9 nucleotides agree with TRBD2. The CDR3 extends over 18 amino acids. The germline V gene encodes CDR1 SGHRS and CDR2 YFSETQ. The V gene end was trimmed by 1 base and the J gene end by 3 bases; junction bases not matched to a gene: 10. The CDR3 DNA reads as TGCGCCAGCAGCTTGAAGGCTAGCGGGACGTTGGACACCGGGGAGCTGTTTTTT. Its protein product is CASSLKASGTLDTGELFF.

As regards this clonotype: No conserved phenylalanine or tryptophan ends this CDR3, so it is likely a read error. This chain links TRBV7-3 with TRBJ2-1; no clear D. V was trimmed by 2 bases and J by 0 bases, leaving 8 bases between them. The CDR3 contains 15 residues. Looked up from germline, CDR1 is SGHTA and CDR2 is FQGTGA. CDR3 nucleotide sequence: TGTGCCAGCAGCTTAGGTTGGAACTCCTACAATGAGCAGTTCGTC. This encodes CASSLGWNSYNEQFV.

This chain uses TRBV19 with TRBJ2-1, with TRBD2 matching over 12 bases. Germline assignment: CDR1 LNHDA and CDR2 SQIVND (reference sequence). The CDR3 loop spans 15 amino acids. Losses at the gene ends were 6 bases for V and 3 bases for J; bases not matched to a gene: 3. The CDR3 DNA follows: TGTGCCAGTAGGCTACTAGCGGGAGGCTACAATGAGCAGTTCTTC. Encoded protein: CASRLLAGGYNEQFF. Full variable domain (remainder filled in from reference TRBV19 and TRBJ2-1): DGGITQSPKYLFRKEGQNVTLSCEQNLNHDAMYWYRQDPGQGLRLIYYSQIVNDFQKGDIAEGYSVSREKKESFPLTVTSAQKNPTAFYLCASRLLAGGYNEQFFGPGTRLTVL.

V usage is TRBV19 and J usage is TRBJ1-5; a possible D gene is TRBD1 (6 bases). The CDR3 runs 16 residues. Germline V lookup: CDR1 LNHDA, CDR2 SQIVND (reference sequence). V was trimmed by 5 bases and J by 1 base, leaving 15 bases between them. The DNA for the CDR3 is TGTGCCAGTAGTCATGGGAACAGGGCAAGCAATCAGCCCCAGCATTTT. It yields the protein CASSHGNRASNQPQHF.

V is TRBV2 and J is TRBJ2-7; D is unresolved. The CDR3 extends over 12 amino acids. Germline V CDR1 and CDR2: SNHLY, FYNNEI. Trimming pared 1 base from V and 5 bases from J, leaving 6 bases between. The CDR3 protein is CASSEVVHEQYV. CDR3 coding DNA: TGTGCCAGCAGTGAAGTTGTTCACGAGCAGTACGTC.